This T cell receptor (beta chain) emerged from a study of patients and donors after allogeneic stem cell transplantation. In TCRdb, the RT-PCR reads were re-called with MiXCR into one record per CDR3 protein. The table includes 65,000 to 80,000 distinct CDR3 sequences, about 25% detected once. CDR3 length: 12 residues. Germline CDR1 reads SGHAT; CDR2 reads FQNNGV. This clonotype was detected a few times. The junction departs from the called germline gene at one end, perhaps through a read error. V usage is TRBV11-2 and J usage is TRBJ2-3; no definite D call. The receptor comes from a human donor who was either an allogeneic HSCT recipient or a stem cell or donor lymphocyte infusion donor (not recorded which). It is not recorded whose cells these are; they may come from a transplant donor. Sample: blood, either unsorted or a sorted T cell fraction (not recorded which). CDR3 region: CASTTYRATVDF. The CDR3 DNA reads as TGTGCCAGCACCACGTACCGGGCTACCGTAGATTTT.